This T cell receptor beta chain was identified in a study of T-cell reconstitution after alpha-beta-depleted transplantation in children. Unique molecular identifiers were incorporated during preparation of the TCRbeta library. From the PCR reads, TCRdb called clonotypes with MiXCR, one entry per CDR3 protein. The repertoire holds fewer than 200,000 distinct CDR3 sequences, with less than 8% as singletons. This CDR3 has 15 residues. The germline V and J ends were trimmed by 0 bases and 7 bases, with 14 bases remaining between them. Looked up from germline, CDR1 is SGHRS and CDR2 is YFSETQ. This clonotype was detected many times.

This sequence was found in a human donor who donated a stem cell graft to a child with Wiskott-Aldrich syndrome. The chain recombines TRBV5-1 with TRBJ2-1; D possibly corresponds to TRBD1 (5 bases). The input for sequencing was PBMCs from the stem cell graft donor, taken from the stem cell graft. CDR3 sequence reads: CASSLATGSKNEQFF. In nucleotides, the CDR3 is TGCGCCAGCAGCTTGGCAACAGGTAGTAAAAATGAGCAGTTCTTC.